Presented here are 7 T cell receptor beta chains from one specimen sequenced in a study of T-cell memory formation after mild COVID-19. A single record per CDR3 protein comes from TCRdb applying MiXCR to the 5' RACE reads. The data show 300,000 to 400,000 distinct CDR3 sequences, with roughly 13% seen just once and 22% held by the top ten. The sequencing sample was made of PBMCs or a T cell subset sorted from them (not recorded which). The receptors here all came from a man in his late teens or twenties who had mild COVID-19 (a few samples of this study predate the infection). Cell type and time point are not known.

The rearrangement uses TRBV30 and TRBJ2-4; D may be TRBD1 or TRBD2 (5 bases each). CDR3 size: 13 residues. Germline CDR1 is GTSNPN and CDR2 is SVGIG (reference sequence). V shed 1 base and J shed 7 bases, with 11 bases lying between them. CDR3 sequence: CAWSGWDPNIQYF. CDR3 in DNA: TGTGCCTGGAGTGGATGGGACCCTAACATTCAGTACTTC.

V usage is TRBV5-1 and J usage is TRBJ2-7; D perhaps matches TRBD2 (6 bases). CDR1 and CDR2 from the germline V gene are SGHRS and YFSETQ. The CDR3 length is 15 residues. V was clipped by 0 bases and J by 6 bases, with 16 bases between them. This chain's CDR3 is CASSLVAGRSSEQYF. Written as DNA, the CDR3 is TGCGCCAGCAGCTTGGTTGCCGGGAGAAGCTCCGAGCAGTACTTC.

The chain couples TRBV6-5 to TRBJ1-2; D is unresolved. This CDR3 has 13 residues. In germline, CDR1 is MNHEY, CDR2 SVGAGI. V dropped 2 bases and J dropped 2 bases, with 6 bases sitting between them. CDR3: CASSYRLNYGYTF. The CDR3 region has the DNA TGTGCCAGCAGTTACCGGCTCAACTATGGCTACACCTTC.

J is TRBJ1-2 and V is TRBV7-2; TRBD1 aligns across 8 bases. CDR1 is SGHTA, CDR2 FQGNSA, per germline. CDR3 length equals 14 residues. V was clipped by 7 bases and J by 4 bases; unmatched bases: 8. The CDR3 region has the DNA TGTGCCAGCATCAAGGCAGGGGGCGCCTATGGCTACACCTTC. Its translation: CASIKAGGAYGYTF.

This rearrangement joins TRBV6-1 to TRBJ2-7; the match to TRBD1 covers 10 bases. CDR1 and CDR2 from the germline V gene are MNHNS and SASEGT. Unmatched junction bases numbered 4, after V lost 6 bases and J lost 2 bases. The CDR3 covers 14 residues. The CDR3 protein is CASSETGGTYEQYV. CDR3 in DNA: TGTGCCAGCAGCGAGACAGGGGGCACCTACGAGCAGTACGTC.

The CDR3 here is CASSARWGENIQYF. CDR3 coding DNA: TGTGCCAGCAGCGCCCGTTGGGGGGAAAACATTCAGTACTTC. V gene TRBV9 combines with J gene TRBJ2-4; D possibly corresponds to TRBD2 (6 bases). Germline V gene lookup returns CDR1 SGDLS and CDR2 YYNGEE. The V end was cut by 3 bases, the J end by 5 bases, with 12 bases between. This CDR3 comprises 14 residues.

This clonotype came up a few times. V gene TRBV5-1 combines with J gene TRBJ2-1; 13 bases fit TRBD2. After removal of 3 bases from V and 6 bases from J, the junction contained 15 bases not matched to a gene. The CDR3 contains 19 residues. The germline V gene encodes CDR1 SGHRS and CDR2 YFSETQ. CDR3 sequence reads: CASSSARGTSGVFGNEQFF. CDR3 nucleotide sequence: TGCGCCAGCAGCTCCGCCCGCGGGACTAGCGGGGTGTTCGGCAATGAGCAGTTCTTC. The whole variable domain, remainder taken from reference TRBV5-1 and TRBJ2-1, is KAGVTQTPRYLIKTRGQQVTLSCSPISGHRSVSWYQQTPGQGLQFLFEYFSETQRNKGNFPGRFSGRQFSNSRSEMNVSTLELGDSALYLCASSSARGTSGVFGNEQFFGPGTRLTVL.